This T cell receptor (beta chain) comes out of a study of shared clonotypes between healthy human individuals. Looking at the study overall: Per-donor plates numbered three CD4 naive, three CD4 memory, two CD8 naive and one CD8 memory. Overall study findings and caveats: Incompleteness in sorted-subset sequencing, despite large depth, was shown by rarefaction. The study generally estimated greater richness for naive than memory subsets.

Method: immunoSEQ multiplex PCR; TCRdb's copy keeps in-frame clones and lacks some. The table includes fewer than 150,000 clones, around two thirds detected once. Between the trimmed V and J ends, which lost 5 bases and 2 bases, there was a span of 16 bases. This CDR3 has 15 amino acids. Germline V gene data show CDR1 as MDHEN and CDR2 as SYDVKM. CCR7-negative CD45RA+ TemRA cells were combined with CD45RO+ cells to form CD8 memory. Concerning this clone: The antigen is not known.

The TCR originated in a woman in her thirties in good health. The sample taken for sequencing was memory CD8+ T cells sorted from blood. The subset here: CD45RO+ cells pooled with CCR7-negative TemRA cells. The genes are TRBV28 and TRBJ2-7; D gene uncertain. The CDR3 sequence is CASSKRPTLTYEQYF. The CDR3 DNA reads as TGTGCCAGCAGTAAAAGGCCGACTCTCACCTACGAGCAGTACTTC.